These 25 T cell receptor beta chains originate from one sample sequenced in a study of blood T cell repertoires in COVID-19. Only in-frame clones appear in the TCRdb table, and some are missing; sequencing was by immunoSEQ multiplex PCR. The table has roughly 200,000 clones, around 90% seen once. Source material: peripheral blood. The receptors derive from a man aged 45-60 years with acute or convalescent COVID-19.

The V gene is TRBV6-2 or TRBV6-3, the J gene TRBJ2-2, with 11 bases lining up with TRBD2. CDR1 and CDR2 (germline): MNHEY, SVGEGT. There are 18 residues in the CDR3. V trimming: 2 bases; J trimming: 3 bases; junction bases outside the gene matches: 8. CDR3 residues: CASSYDGATSGDTGELFF. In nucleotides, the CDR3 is TGTGCCAGCAGTTACGACGGGGCGACTAGCGGGGACACCGGGGAGCTGTTTTTT.

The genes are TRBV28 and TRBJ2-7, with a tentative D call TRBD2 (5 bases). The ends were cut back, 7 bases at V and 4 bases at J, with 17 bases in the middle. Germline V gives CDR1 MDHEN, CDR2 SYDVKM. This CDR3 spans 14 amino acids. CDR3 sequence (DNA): TGTGCCAGCACCGAACCGGGCAGGAGGTACGAGCAGTACTTC. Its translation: CASTEPGRRYEQYF.

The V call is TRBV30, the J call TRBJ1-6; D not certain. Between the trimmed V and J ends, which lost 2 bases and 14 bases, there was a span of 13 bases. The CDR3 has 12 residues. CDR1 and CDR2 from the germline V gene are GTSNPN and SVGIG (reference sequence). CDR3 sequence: CAWSPPEGALHF. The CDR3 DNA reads TGTGCCTGGAGTCCCCCCGAAGGAGCCCTCCACTTT.

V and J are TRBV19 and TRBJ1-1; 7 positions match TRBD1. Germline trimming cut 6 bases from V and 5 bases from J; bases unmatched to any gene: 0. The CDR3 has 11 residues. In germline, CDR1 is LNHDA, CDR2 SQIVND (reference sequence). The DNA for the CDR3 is TGTGCCAGTAGGGACAGGACTGAAGCTTTCTTT. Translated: CASRDRTEAFF.

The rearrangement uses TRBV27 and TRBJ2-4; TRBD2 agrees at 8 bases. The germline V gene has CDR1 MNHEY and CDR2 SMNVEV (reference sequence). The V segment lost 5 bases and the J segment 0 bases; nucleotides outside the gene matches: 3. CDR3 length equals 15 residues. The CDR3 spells CASSPGGVAKNIQYF. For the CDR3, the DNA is TGTGCCAGCAGTCCCGGGGGGGTAGCCAAAAACATTCAGTACTTC.

CDR3 in DNA: TGTGCCAGCAGCACTCAGGTCTCTGGAAACACCATATATTTT. This gives the protein CASSTQVSGNTIYF. J is TRBJ1-3 and V is TRBV7-9; D gene uncertain. Germline CDR1 is SEHNR and CDR2 is FQNEAQ (reference sequence). The CDR3 contains 14 residues. Trimming removed 5 bases from V and 0 bases from J, with 8 bases in between. Filled out from reference TRBV7-9 and TRBJ1-3, the complete variable domain reads DTGVSQNPRHKITKRGQNVTFRCDPISEHNRLYWYRQTLGQGPEFLTYFQNEAQLEKSRLLSDRFSAERPKGSFSTLEIQRTEQGDSAMYLCASSTQVSGNTIYFGEGSWLTVV.

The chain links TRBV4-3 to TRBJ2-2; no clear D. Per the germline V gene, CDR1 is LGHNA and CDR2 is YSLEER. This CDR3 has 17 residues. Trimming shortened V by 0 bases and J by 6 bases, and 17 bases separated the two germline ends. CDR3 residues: CASSQEEVRIFPGELFF. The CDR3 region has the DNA TGCGCCAGCAGCCAAGAAGAGGTCAGAATATTTCCCGGGGAGCTGTTTTTT.

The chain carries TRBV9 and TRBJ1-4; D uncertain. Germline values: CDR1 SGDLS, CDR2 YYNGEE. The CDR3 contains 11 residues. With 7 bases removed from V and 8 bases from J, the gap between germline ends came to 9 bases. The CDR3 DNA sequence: TGTGCCAGCGGGGAGGGCGAAAAACTGTTTTTT. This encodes CASGEGEKLFF.

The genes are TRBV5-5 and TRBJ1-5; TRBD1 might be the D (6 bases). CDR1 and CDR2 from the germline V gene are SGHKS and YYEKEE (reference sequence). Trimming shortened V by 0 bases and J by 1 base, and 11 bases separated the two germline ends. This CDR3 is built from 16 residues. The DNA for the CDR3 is TGTGCCAGCAGCTTGGGTCCCAGGGGCAGCAATCAGCCCCAGCATTTT. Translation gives CASSLGPRGSNQPQHF.

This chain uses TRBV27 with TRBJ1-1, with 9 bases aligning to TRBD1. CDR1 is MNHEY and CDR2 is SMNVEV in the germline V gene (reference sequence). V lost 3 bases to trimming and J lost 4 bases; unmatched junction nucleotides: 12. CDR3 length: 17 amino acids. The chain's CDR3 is CASSFSPRTGVITEAFF. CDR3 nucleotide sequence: TGTGCCAGCAGTTTCAGCCCACGGACAGGGGTTATCACTGAAGCTTTCTTT.

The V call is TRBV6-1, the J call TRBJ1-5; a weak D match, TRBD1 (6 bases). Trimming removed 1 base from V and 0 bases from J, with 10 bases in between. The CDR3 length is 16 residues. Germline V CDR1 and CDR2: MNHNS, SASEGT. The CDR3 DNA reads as TGTGCCAGCAGTGAAGTTTGGGGGCATAGCAATCAGCCCCAGCATTTT. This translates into CASSEVWGHSNQPQHF.

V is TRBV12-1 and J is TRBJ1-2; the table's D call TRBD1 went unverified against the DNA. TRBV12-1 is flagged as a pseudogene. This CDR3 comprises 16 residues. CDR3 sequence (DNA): TGTGCCAGCAGCTACCCGACAAGCAGGGGCAGCTATGGCTACACCTTC. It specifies CASSYPTSRGSYGYTF.

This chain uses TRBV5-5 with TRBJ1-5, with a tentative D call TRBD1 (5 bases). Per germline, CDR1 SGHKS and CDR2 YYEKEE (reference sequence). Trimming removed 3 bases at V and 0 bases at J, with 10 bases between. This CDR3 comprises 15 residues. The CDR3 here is CASSSQGYSNQPQHF. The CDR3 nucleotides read TGTGCCAGCAGCTCGCAGGGTTATAGCAATCAGCCCCAGCATTTT.

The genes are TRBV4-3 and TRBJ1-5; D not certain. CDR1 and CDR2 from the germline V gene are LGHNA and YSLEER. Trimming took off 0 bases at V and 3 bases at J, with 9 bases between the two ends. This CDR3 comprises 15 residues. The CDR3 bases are TGCGCCAGCAGCCAAGACGGGTTTAACAATCAGCCCCAGCATTTT. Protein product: CASSQDGFNNQPQHF.

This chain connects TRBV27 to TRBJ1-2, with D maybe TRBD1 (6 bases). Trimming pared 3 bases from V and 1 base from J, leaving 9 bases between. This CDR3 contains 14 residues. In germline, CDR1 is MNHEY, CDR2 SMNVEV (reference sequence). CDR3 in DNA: TGTGCCAGCAGTTTCAGGGGAAATAACTATGGCTACACCTTC. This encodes CASSFRGNNYGYTF.

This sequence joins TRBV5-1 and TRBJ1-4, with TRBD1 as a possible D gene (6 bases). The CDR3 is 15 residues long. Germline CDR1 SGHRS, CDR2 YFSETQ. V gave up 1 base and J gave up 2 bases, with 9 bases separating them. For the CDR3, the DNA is TGCGCCAGCAGCTTGTGGGGGGGCACTAATGAAAAACTGTTTTTT. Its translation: CASSLWGGTNEKLFF. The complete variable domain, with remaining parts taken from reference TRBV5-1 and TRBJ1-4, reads KAGVTQTPRYLIKTRGQQVTLSCSPISGHRSVSWYQQTPGQGLQFLFEYFSETQRNKGNFPGRFSGRQFSNSRSEMNVSTLELGDSALYLCASSLWGGTNEKLFFGSGTQLSVL.

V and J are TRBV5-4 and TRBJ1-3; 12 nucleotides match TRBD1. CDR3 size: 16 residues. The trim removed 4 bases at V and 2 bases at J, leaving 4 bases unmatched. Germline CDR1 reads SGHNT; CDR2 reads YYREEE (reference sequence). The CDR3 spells CASSPGQGAAGNTIYF. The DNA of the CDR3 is TGTGCCAGCAGCCCGGGACAGGGGGCCGCTGGAAACACCATATATTTT.

This CDR3 reads CASSSPGYGVRDNEQFF. In nucleotides, the CDR3 is TGTGCCAGCAGCTCGCCAGGGTATGGGGTCCGGGACAATGAGCAGTTCTTC. V usage is TRBV13 and J usage is TRBJ2-1; tentative D call: TRBD1 (5 bases). This CDR3 is built from 17 residues. Trimming removed 4 bases at V and 5 bases at J, with 21 bases between. CDR1 is PRHDT, CDR2 FYEKMQ, per germline (reference sequence).

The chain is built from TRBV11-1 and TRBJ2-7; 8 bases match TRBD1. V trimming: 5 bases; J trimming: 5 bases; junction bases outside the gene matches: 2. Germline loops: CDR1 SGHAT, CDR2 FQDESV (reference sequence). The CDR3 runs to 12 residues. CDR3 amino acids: CASSRQGHEQYF. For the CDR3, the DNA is TGTGCCAGCAGCCGACAGGGGCACGAGCAGTACTTC.

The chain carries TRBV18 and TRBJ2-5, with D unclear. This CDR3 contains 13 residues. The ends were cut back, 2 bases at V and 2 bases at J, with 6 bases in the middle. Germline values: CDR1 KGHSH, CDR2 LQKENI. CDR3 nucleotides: TGTGCCAGCTCACCATGGAGACAAGAGACCCAGTACTTC. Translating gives CASSPWRQETQYF.

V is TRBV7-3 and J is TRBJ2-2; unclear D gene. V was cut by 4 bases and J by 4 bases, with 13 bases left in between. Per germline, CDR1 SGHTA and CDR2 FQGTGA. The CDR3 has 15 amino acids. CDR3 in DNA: TGTGCCAGCAGCTCTAATACAGTTAGCACCGGGGAGCTGTTTTTT. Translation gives CASSSNTVSTGELFF.

As DNA, the CDR3 is TGTGCCAGCAGCCAAGGTCAAGGGCTAGCGGGTGAGAATGAGCAGTTCTTC. This codes for CASSQGQGLAGENEQFF. The chain links TRBV3-1 (or the pseudogene TRBV3-2) to TRBJ2-1, with TRBD2 matching 8 bases. This CDR3 contains 17 residues. The germline CDR1 and CDR2 sequences are LGHDT and YNNKEL (reference sequence). The V and J ends lost 1 base and 7 bases, in that order; junction bases with no gene match: 12.

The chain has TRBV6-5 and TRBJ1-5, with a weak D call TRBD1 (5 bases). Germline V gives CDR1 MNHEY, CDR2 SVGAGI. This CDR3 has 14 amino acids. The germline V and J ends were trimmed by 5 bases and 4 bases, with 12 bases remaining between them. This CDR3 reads CASSPGGRNQPQHF. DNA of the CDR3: TGTGCCAGCAGTCCGGGGGGTAGGAATCAGCCCCAGCATTTT.

As DNA, the CDR3 is TGTGCCAGCAGCCAAGATCTGCCAAGGGGGCCGGATAACTACGAGCAGTACTTC. As protein: CASSQDLPRGPDNYEQYF. The chain has TRBV4-2 and TRBJ2-7; 7 bases fit TRBD1. CDR1 and CDR2 (germline): LGHNA, YNFKEQ. V gave up 0 bases and J gave up 3 bases; unmatched junction bases: 14. The CDR3 totals 18 residues.

CDR3 region: CASSIFRESNYGYTF. DNA of the CDR3: TGTGCCAGTAGTATTTTTCGGGAATCTAACTATGGCTACACCTTC. The rearrangement uses TRBV19 and TRBJ1-2; the D is unclear. The CDR3 consists of 15 residues. V lost 3 bases to trimming and J lost 0 bases, with 11 bases between them. Germline-derived CDR1 and CDR2 are LNHDA and SQIVND (reference sequence).